This record concerns one T cell receptor (beta chain) sequence. The data were produced by immunoSEQ multiplex PCR, yet TCRdb's version contains in-frame clones alone and is incomplete. Of about 220,000 clones in the sample, around three quarters are singletons; the top ten hold more than 7%. Trimming left V 5 bases short and J 8 bases short, with 15 bases between. The CDR3 has 13 amino acids. This sample stems from a study of blood T cell repertoires in COVID-19. Study information: The United States, Italy and Spain were the sources of the acute and convalescent COVID-19 samples.

The clonotype was recovered from a woman aged 70-85 years with acute or convalescent COVID-19. This rearrangement joins TRBV12-3 or TRBV12-4 to TRBJ1-2; a weak D match, TRBD1 (5 bases). Sequencing was carried out using peripheral blood. CDR3 coding DNA: TGTGCCAGCAGTCAGGGAAGGGAACACGGCTACACCTTC. Translating gives CASSQGREHGYTF.